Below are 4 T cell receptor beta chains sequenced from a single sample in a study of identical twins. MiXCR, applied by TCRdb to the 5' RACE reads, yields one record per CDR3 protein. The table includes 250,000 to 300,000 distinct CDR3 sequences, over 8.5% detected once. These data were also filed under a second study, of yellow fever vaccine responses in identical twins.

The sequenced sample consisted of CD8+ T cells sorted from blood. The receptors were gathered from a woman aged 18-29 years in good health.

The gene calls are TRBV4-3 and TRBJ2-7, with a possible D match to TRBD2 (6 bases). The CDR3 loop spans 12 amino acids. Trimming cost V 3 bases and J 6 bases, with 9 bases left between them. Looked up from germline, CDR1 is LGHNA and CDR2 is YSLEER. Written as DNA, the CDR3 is TGCGCCAGCAGCCAGTACGGGGGCGAGCAGTACTTC. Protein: CASSQYGGEQYF.

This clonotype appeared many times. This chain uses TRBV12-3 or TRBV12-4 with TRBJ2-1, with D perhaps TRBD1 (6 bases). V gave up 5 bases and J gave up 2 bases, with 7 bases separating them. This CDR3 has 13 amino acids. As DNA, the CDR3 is TGTGCCAGCAGTCGGACAGCCTACAATGAGCAGTTCTTC. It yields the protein CASSRTAYNEQFF.

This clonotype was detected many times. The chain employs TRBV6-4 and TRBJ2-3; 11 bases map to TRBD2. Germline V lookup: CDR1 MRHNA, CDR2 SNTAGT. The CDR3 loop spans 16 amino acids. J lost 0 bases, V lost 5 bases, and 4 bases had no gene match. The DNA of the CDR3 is TGTGCCAGCAGTCCGGGACTAGCGGACAGCACAGATACGCAGTATTTT. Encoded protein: CASSPGLADSTDTQYF.

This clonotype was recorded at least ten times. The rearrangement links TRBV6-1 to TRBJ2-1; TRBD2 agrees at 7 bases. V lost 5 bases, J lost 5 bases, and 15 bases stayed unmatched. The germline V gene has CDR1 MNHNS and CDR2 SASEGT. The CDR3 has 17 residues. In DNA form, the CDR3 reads TGTGCCAGCAGTAAACGCGAGGCTAGCGGTTACCACAATGAGCAGTTCTTC. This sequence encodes CASSKREASGYHNEQFF.